This is a list of T cell receptor beta chains from one sample in a study of blood T cell repertoires in COVID-19. TCRdb's table, derived via immunoSEQ multiplex PCR, lists solely in-frame clones and lacks some. Of 110,000 or so clones detected, 80% to 90% appear once; the ten largest clones hold approximately 30%. Sequencing input: peripheral blood. These receptors were collected from a man in his sixties or seventies with active or convalescent COVID-19. CDR3s include the opening cysteine and the closing phenylalanine or tryptophan. A D gene is named only where the DNA matches it firmly. Clone size, where shown, is once, few, many, or a class for clones that have expanded.

abundance: NA
v_gene: TRBV4-1
d_gene: NA
len: 17
j_gene: TRBJ1-6
CDR3nt: TGCGCCAGCAGCCAAGACCCCAGGGGCTCCTATAATTCACCCCTCCACTTT
CDR3aa: CASSQDPRGSYNSPLHF

abundance: NA
v_gene: TRBV28
d_gene: TRBD2
len: 16
j_gene: TRBJ2-5
CDR3nt: TGTGCCAGCAGCCCAACTAGCGGGAGGGCCGAGGAGACCCAGTACTTC
CDR3aa: CASSPTSGRAEETQYF

abundance: NA
v_gene: TRBV19
d_gene: NA
len: 20
j_gene: TRBJ2-3
CDR3nt: TGTGCCAGTAGTAGCCGGGGACACCGGACGGGGCCTTCTAGCACAGATACGCAGTATTTT
CDR3aa: CASSSRGHRTGPSSTDTQYF

abundance: NA
v_gene: TRBV6-5
d_gene: TRBD1
len: 14
j_gene: TRBJ2-7
CDR3nt: TGTGCCAGCAGTTACGGGGGACAGGCCTACGAGCAGTACTTC
CDR3aa: CASSYGGQAYEQYF

abundance: NA
v_gene: TRBV2
d_gene: TRBD1
len: 11
j_gene: TRBJ1-1
CDR3nt: TGTGCCAGCAGGACAGGGGCAGAAGCTTTCTTT
CDR3aa: CASRTGAEAFF

abundance: NA
v_gene: TRBV27
d_gene: TRBD2
len: 16
j_gene: TRBJ2-7
CDR3nt: TGTGCCAGCAGTTTAGGGGCTAGCGGGAGCTCCTACGAGCAGTACTTC
CDR3aa: CASSLGASGSSYEQYF

abundance: NA
v_gene: TRBV7-9
d_gene: NA
len: 14
j_gene: TRBJ1-1
CDR3nt: TGTGCCAGCAGCCTCGCGGGGGCTCGGACTGAAGCTTTCTTT
CDR3aa: CASSLAGARTEAFF

abundance: NA
v_gene: TRBV29-1
d_gene: TRBD2
len: 15
j_gene: TRBJ2-7
CDR3nt: TGCAGCGTTGAAGACCATAGCGGGAGTAATTACGAGCAGTACTTC
CDR3aa: CSVEDHSGSNYEQYF

abundance: NA
v_gene: TRBV28
d_gene: NA
len: 11
j_gene: TRBJ1-4
CDR3nt: TGTGCCAGCAGTTTCGAGAGGAAACTGTTTTTT
CDR3aa: CASSFERKLFF

abundance: NA
v_gene: TRBV20-1
d_gene: NA
len: 10
j_gene: TRBJ1-2
CDR3nt: TGCAGTGCGAGCAAATATGGCTACACCTTC
CDR3aa: CSASKYGYTF

abundance: once
v_gene: TRBV6-5
d_gene: NA
len: 15
j_gene: TRBJ2-7
CDR3nt: TGTGCCAGCAGTTACTTCGCGGGACAGTTTGTGGAGCAGTACTTC
CDR3aa: CASSYFAGQFVEQYF

abundance: NA
v_gene: TRBV5-1
d_gene: TRBD2
len: 16
j_gene: TRBJ2-2
CDR3nt: TGCGCCAGCAGCTTGGGGGGACTAGCGGGAACCGGGGAGCTGTTTTTT
CDR3aa: CASSLGGLAGTGELFF

abundance: NA
v_gene: TRBV6-1
d_gene: NA
len: 17
j_gene: TRBJ2-2
CDR3nt: TGTGCCAGCAGTGGTAAACAGCCGATACTGAACACCGGGGAGCTGTTTTTT
CDR3aa: CASSGKQPILNTGELFF

abundance: NA
v_gene: TRBV14
d_gene: NA
len: 14
j_gene: TRBJ2-1
CDR3nt: TGTGCCAGCAGCCCAGGGTTTTCAGGCAATGAGCAGTTCTTC
CDR3aa: CASSPGFSGNEQFF